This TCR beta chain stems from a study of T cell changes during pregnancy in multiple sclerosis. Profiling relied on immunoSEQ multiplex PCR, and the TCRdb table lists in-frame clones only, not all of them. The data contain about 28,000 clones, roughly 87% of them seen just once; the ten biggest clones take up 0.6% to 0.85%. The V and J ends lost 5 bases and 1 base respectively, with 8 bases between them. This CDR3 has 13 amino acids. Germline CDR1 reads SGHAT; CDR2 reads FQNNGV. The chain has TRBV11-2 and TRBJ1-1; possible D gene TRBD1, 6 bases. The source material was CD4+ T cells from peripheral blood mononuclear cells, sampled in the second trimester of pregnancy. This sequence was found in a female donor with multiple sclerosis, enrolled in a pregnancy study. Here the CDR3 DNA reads TGTGCCAGCAGCGGACAGCAGAACACTGAAGCTTTCTTT. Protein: CASSGQQNTEAFF.